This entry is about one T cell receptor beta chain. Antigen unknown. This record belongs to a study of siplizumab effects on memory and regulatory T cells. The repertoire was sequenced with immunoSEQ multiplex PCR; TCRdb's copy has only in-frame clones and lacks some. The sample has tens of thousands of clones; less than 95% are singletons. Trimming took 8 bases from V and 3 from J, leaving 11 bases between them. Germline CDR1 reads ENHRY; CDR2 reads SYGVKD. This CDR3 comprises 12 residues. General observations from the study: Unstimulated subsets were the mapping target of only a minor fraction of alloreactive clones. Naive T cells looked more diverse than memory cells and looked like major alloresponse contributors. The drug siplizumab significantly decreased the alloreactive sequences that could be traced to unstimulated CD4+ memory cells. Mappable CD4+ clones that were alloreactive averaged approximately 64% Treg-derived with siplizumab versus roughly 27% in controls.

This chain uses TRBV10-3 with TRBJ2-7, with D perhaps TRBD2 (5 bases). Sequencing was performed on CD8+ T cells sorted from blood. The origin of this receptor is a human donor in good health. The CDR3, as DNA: TGTGCCATCGGAGGCGCGGGCTACGAGCAGTACTTC. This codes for CAIGGAGYEQYF.